This entry features one T cell receptor beta chain sequence. Its antigen is currently unknown. This entry comes from a study of cytomegalovirus exposure and HLA in healthy donors. Background on the study: The study placed approximately 78% of its approximately 400 genotyped donors in the Caucasian-associated ancestry cluster. Findings of the study overall: Analyzed later, most CMV-associated TCR beta chains appeared HLA-restricted. There was a cluster of highly shared sequence variants that was likely a sequencing artifact.

13 Jbeta primers and 60 Vbeta primers were used for the PCR. Generated by immunoSEQ multiplex PCR, the TCRdb table keeps only in-frame clones and is missing some. The sample lists 110,000 to 150,000 clones; about 75% were seen once. Germline V CDR1 and CDR2: ENHRY, SYGVKD. V trimming: 11 bases; J trimming: 5 bases; junction bases outside the gene matches: 16. The CDR3 has 16 amino acids. The sample taken for sequencing was PBMCs. The V gene is TRBV10-3, the J gene TRBJ1-2, with TRBD1 matching over 11 bases. The source is a man aged 55 to 70 in good health and CMV-seronegative. CDR3 residues: CASGRTGGAVGYGYTF. As DNA, the CDR3 is TGTGCCTCCGGGCGGACAGGGGGCGCGGTCGGGTATGGCTACACCTTC.